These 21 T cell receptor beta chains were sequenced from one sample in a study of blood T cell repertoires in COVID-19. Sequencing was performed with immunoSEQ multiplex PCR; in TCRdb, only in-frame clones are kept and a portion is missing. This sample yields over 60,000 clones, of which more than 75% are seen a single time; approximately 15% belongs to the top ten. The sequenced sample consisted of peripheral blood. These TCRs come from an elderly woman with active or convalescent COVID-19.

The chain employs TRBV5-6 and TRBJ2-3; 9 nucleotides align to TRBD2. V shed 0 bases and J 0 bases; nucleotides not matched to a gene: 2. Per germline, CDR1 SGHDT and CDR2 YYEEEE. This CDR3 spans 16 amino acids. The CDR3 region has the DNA TGTGCCAGCAGCTTGGTTAGCGGGGGTAGCACAGATACGCAGTATTTT. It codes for CASSLVSGGSTDTQYF. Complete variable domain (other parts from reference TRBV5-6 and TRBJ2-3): DAGVTQSPTHLIKTRGQQVTLRCSPKSGHDTVSWYQQALGQGPQFIFQYYEEEERQRGNFPDRFSGHQFPNYSSELNVNALLLGDSALYLCASSLVSGGSTDTQYFGPGTRLTVL.

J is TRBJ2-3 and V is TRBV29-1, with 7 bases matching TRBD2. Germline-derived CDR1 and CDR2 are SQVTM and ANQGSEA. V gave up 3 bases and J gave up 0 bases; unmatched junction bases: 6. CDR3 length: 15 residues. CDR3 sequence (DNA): TGCAGCGTTGAGCTTCTAGCGGCGAGCACAGATACGCAGTATTTT. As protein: CSVELLAASTDTQYF.

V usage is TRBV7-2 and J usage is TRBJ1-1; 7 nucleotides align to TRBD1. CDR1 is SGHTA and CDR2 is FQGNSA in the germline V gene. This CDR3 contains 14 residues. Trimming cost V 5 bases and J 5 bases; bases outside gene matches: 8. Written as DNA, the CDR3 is TGTGCCAGCAGCCCTCGACAGGGTAGAACTGAAGCTTTCTTT. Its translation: CASSPRQGRTEAFF. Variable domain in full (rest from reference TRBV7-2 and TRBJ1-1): GAGVSQSPSNKVTEKGKDVELRCDPISGHTALYWYRQSLGQGLEFLIYFQGNSAPDKSGLPSDRFSAERTGGSVSTLTIQRTQQEDSAVYLCASSPRQGRTEAFFGQGTRLTVV.

In DNA form, the CDR3 reads TGTGCCAGCAGTTACTCGTTTTCAGAAAAACTGTTTTTT. It encodes CASSYSFSEKLFF. V is TRBV6-6 and J is TRBJ1-4, with D unresolved. Trimming shortened V by 0 bases and J by 8 bases, and 7 bases separated the two germline ends. This CDR3 spans 13 amino acids. The germline CDR1 and CDR2 sequences are MNHNY and SVGAGI (reference sequence).

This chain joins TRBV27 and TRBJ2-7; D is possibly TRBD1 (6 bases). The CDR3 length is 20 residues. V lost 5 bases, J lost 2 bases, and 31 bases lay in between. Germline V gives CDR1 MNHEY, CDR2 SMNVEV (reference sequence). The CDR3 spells CASSPTPFRAGVHLTYEQYF. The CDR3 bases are TGTGCCAGCAGTCCCACCCCCTTTCGGGCAGGGGTTCACTTAACCTACGAGCAGTACTTC.

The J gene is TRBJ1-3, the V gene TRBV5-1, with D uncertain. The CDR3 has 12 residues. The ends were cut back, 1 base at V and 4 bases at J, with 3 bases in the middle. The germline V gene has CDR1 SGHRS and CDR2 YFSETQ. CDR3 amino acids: CASSLLGNTIYF. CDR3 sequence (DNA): TGCGCCAGCAGCTTGCTAGGAAACACCATATATTTT.

CDR3 bases: TGTGCCAGCAGCCAAAAGGACAGTTCACCCCTCCACTTT. It codes for CASSQKDSSPLHF. The gene calls are TRBV3-1 (or the pseudogene TRBV3-2) and TRBJ1-6; D possibly corresponds to TRBD1 (6 bases). The CDR3 extends over 13 amino acids. The germline V gene encodes CDR1 LGHDT and CDR2 YNNKEL (reference sequence). V lost 2 bases and J lost 9, with 8 bases in between.

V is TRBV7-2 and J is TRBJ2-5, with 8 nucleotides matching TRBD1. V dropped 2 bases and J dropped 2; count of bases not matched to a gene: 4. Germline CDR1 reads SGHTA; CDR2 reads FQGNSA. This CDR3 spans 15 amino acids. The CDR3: CASSLWGQVQETQYF. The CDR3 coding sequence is TGTGCCAGCAGCTTATGGGGACAGGTTCAAGAGACCCAGTACTTC.

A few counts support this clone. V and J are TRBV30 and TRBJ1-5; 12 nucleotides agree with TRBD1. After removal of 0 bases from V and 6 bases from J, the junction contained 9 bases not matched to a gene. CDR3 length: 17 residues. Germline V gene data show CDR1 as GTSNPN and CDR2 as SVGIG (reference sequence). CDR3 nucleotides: TGTGCCTGGAGTGTACTAAAGGGGACAGGGGGCAGTCAGCCCCAGCATTTT. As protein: CAWSVLKGTGGSQPQHF.

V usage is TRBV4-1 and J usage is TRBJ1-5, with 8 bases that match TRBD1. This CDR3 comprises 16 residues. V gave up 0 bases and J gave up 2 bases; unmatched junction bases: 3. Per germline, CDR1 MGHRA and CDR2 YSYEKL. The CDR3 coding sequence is TGCGCCAGCAGCCAAGAGGCGACAGGGGGCAATCAGCCCCAGCATTTT. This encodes CASSQEATGGNQPQHF.

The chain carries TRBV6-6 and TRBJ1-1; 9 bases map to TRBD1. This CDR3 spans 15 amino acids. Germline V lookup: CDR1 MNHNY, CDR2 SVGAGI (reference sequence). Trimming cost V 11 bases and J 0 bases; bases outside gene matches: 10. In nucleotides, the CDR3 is TGTGCCGTAGGACAGGGGCCGTATCTGAACACTGAAGCTTTCTTT. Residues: CAVGQGPYLNTEAFF.

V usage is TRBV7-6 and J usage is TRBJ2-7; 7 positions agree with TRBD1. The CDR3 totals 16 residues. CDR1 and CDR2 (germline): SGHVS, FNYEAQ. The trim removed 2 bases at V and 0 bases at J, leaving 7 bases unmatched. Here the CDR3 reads CASSLRLQGSSYEQYF. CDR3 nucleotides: TGTGCCAGCAGCTTACGGTTACAGGGGAGCTCCTACGAGCAGTACTTC.

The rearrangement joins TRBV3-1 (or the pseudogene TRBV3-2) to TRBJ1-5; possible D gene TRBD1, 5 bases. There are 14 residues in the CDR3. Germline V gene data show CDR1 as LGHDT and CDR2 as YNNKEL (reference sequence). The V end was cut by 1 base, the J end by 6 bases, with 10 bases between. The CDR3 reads CASSQGGSGQPQHF. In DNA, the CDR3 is TGTGCCAGCAGCCAAGGGGGCTCCGGTCAGCCCCAGCATTTT.

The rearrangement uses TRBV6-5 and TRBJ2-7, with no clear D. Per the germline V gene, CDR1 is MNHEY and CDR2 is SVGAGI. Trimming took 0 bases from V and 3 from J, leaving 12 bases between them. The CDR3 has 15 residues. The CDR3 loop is CASSYSAPNLYEQYF. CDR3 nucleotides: TGTGCCAGCAGTTACTCAGCCCCGAACCTCTACGAGCAGTACTTC.

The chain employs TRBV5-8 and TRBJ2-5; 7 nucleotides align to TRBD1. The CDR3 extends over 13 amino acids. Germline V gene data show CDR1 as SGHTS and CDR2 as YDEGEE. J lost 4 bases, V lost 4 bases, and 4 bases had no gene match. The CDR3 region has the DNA TGTGCCAGCAGCCACGACAGGGTAGAGACCCAGTACTTC. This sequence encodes CASSHDRVETQYF.

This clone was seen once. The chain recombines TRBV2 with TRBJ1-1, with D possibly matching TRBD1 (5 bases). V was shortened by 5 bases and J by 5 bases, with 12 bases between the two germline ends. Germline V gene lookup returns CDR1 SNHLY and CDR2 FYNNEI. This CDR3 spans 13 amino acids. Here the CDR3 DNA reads TGTGCCAGCAGTACTGGGGAGGGGACTGAAGCTTTCTTT. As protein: CASSTGEGTEAFF.

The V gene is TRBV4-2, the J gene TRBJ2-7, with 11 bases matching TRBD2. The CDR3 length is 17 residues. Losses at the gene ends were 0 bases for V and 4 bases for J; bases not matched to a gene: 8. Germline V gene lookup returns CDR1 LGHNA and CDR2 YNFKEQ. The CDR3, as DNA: TGTGCCAGCAGCCAAGACGTAGCGGGGGGGTTTTTATACGAGCAGTACTTC. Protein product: CASSQDVAGGFLYEQYF.

As DNA, the CDR3 is TGTGCCAGCAGCTTGGAGCTGGACACCGTCTATGGCTACACCTTC. Protein: CASSLELDTVYGYTF. The V gene is TRBV7-2, the J gene TRBJ1-2; the D gene is possibly TRBD1 (5 bases). Germline lookup yields CDR1 SGHTA and CDR2 FQGNSA. The CDR3 totals 15 residues. Trimming took 3 bases from V and 4 from J, leaving 15 bases between them.

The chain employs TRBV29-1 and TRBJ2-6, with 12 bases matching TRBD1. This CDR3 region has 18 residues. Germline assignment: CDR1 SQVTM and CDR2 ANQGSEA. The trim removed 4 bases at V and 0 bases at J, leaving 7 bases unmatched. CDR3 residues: CSVGWLGQGASGANVLTF. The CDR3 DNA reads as TGCAGCGTTGGCTGGTTGGGACAGGGGGCCTCTGGGGCCAACGTCCTGACTTTC.

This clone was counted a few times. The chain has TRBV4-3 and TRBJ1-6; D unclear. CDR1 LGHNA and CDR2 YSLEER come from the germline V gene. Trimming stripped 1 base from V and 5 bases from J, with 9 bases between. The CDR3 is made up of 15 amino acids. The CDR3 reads CASSQAWGDNSPLHF. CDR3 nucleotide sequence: TGCGCCAGCAGCCAAGCATGGGGAGATAATTCACCCCTCCACTTT.

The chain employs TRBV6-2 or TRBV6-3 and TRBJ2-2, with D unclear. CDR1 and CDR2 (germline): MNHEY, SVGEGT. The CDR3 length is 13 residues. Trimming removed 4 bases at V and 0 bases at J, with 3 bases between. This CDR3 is CASSSTNTGELFF. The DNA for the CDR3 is TGTGCCAGCAGTTCCACGAACACCGGGGAGCTGTTTTTT.